Listed below are T cell receptor beta chains from one sample, sequenced in a study of CD4 T cells in relation to SARS-CoV-2 and coronaviruses. Profiling relied on immunoSEQ multiplex PCR, and the TCRdb table lists in-frame clones only, not all of them. Found here are under 25,000 clones, 60% to 85% of them singletons; the top ten hold more than 15%. These receptors' targets are unknown. The specimen was CD4+ T cells from PBMCs, cultured in vitro. These receptors were taken from a human donor in good health. The CDR3 runs from the conserved cysteine through the conserved F or W. A D gene is named only where the DNA matches it firmly. Some rows mark clone size as missing; the rest say once, few, many or name a class of expanded clone.

>few|-|TRBV11-1|TRBJ2-7
TGTGCCAGCAGCCGCCGGAGACCACCTTACGAGCAGTACTTC
CASSRRRPPYEQYF
>-|TRBD1|TRBV5-1|TRBJ1-2
TGCGCCAGCAGCTTGGGGGACAGGGGCTATGGCTACACCTTC
CASSLGDRGYGYTF
>-|-|TRBV5-4|TRBJ1-6
TGTGCCAGCAGCAACAGGGAAGGGGATTCACCCCTCCACTTT
CASSNREGDSPLHF
>medium-sized|-|TRBV27|TRBJ1-4
TGTGCCAGCACTCCCTCTCCCCTCGGGCATGAAAAACTGTTTTTT
CASTPSPLGHEKLFF
>-|-|TRBV5-1|TRBJ2-6
TGCGCCAGCAGCTTGTCTTCGCGGGCCAACGTCCTGACTTTC
CASSLSSRANVLTF
>-|TRBD2|TRBV7-2|TRBJ2-3
TGTGCCAGCAGCTTAGGGTTAGCGGGAGGGGCAGATACGCAGTATTTT
CASSLGLAGGADTQYF
>-|-|TRBV5-1|TRBJ2-2
TGCGCCAGCGGGTCGCCCGGGAACACCGGGGAGCTGTTTTTT
CASGSPGNTGELFF
>-|TRBD1|TRBV30|TRBJ1-5
TGTGCCTGGAGTACGACAGGGGGCAACAATCAGCCCCAGCATTTT
CAWSTTGGNNQPQHF
>few|TRBD1|TRBV15|TRBJ1-2
TGTGCCACTCAACAGGGGTCGAACTATGGCTACACCTTC
CATQQGSNYGYTF
>-|TRBD2|TRBV2|TRBJ2-3
TGTGCCAGCAGTGGGGGTCGGCTAGCGGGAGATACGCAGTATTTT
CASSGGRLAGDTQYF
>-|-|TRBV9|TRBJ1-4
TGTGCCAGCAGCGCCGGGGCTCACCCAACTAATGAAAAACTGTTTTTT
CASSAGAHPTNEKLFF
>-|TRBD1|TRBV6-4|TRBJ1-1
TGTGCCAGCAGTGAAGCAGGGGGGACTGAAGCTTTCTTT
CASSEAGGTEAFF
>-|TRBD2|TRBV3-1/TRBV3-2|TRBJ2-1
TGTGCCAGCAGCCAAGTGGGACTAGCGGGAGCCTATGAGCAGTTCTTC
CASSQVGLAGAYEQFF
>few|TRBD1|TRBV28|TRBJ1-2
TGTGCCAGCATCCTCCGCGGGACAGCTTATGGCTACACCTTC
CASILRGTAYGYTF
>-|TRBD2|TRBV19|TRBJ2-2
TGTGCCAGTAGTATTCACGGGAGGGGTTCCGGGGAGCTGTTTTTT
CASSIHGRGSGELFF
>-|-|TRBV30|TRBJ1-2
TGTGCCTGGAGGCGGACTAACTATGGCTACACCTTC
CAWRRTNYGYTF
>-|-|TRBV5-6|TRBJ1-1
TGTGCCAGCAGCTTGGCGGTGGGATTGAACACTGAAGCTTTCTTT
CASSLAVGLNTEAFF
>-|TRBD2|TRBV19|TRBJ2-7
TGTGCCAGTAGTATCACCTCTAGCGGGAGTTACGAGCAGTACTTC
CASSITSSGSYEQYF
>-|-|TRBV5-1|TRBJ2-3
TGCGCCAGCAGCTTGGATGCAGATACGCAGTATTTT
CASSLDADTQYF
>-|-|TRBV5-1|TRBJ2-1
TGCGCCAGCAGCTTGGATAAGTTTGAGGCGTGGGTTATCAATGAGCAGTTCTTC
CASSLDKFEAWVINEQFF
>-|TRBD1|TRBV18|TRBJ1-5
TGTGCCAGCTCACTCGGGACAGTGAGCGGTCAGCCCCAGCATTTT
CASSLGTVSGQPQHF
>-|-|TRBV3-1/TRBV3-2|TRBJ2-3
TGTGCCAGCAGCCAAACTAGGGCCGATACGCAGTATTTT
CASSQTRADTQYF
>-|TRBD2|TRBV6-6|TRBJ2-1
TGTGCCAGCAGTTACCCCCGGGAGGATGACTACAATGAGCAGTTCTTC
CASSYPREDDYNEQFF
>-|-|TRBV12-2|TRBJ2-1
TGTGCAAGTCGCTCCGGGGGGAGGGGCAATGAGCAGTTCTTC
CASRSGGRGNEQFF
>-|-|TRBV28|TRBJ2-7
TGTGCCAGCAGTGGGACGACCTACGAGCAGTACTTC
CASSGTTYEQYF
>-|-|TRBV4-1|TRBJ2-7
TGCGCCAGCAGCCAAGTTGGGGGGAGTACTAACTACGAGCAGTACTTC
CASSQVGGSTNYEQYF
>-|TRBD2|TRBV30|TRBJ2-7
TGTGCCTGGAGTGGACTAGCGGGAGAGAACGAGCAGTACTTC
CAWSGLAGENEQYF
>-|-|TRBV7-8|TRBJ1-1
TGTGCCAGCAGCCCAATCCGGGTTTCGAACACTGAAGCTTTCTTT
CASSPIRVSNTEAFF
>-|TRBD2|TRBV5-4|TRBJ2-1
TGTGCCAGCAGCTTGGATCTAGCGGGAATGGAGAATGAGCAGTTCTTC
CASSLDLAGMENEQFF
>-|-|TRBV2|TRBJ2-2
TGTGCCAGCAGTCCGCGGCCCGGGACCGGGGAGCTGTTTTTT
CASSPRPGTGELFF
>-|-|TRBV7-9|TRBJ2-1
TGTGCCAGCAGTTATTTTATGGGTGTAAATGAGCAGTTCTTC
CASSYFMGVNEQFF
>-|-|TRBV29-1|TRBJ1-5
TGCAGCGTGGCGGAGAGCAATCAGCCCCAGCATTTT
CSVAESNQPQHF
>-|-|TRBV29-1|TRBJ1-1
TGCAGCGTTGTTGCCCGGGACGGCACTGAAGCTTTCTTT
CSVVARDGTEAFF